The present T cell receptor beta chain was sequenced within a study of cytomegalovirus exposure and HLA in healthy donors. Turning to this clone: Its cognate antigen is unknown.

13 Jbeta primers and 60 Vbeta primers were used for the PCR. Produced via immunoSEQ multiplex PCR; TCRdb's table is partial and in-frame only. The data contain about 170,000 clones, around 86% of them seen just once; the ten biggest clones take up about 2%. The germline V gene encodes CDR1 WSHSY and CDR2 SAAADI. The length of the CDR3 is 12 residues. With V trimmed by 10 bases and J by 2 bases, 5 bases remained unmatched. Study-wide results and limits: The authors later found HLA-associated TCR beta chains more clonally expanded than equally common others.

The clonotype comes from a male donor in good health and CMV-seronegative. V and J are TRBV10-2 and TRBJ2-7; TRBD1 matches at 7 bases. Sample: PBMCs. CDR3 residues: CATRDSTYEQYF. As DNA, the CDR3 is TGCGCCACTCGGGACAGTACCTACGAGCAGTACTTC.